This T cell receptor (beta chain) was identified in a study of blood T cell repertoires in COVID-19. Study details: The study drew acute and convalescent COVID-19 samples from the United States, Italy and Spain. The cDNA or gDNA used as material had been derived from T cells, B-cell-depleted T cells, or PBMCs.

Germline-derived CDR1 and CDR2 are KGHSH and LQKENI. The CDR3 is made up of 18 amino acids. J lost 2 bases, V lost 1 base, and 7 bases had no gene match. Original data processing: Estimation of nucleated cell counts was performed using reference gene primer amplification. Sequenced by immunoSEQ multiplex PCR; TCRdb stores in-frame clones only, minus some. From that table come the V and J calls and clone size; the DNA was used to work out D and trimming. The profile shows approximately 210,000 clones, around 90% of them singletons. Sequencing was performed on peripheral blood. The V gene is TRBV18, the J gene TRBJ1-4, with 10 nucleotides matching TRBD1. The TCR originated in a man in his 70s with acute or convalescent COVID-19. Here the CDR3 reads CASSPQGQGLLTNEKLFF. CDR3 nucleotide sequence: TGTGCCAGCTCACCACAGGGACAGGGGCTCCTGACTAATGAAAAACTGTTTTTT.